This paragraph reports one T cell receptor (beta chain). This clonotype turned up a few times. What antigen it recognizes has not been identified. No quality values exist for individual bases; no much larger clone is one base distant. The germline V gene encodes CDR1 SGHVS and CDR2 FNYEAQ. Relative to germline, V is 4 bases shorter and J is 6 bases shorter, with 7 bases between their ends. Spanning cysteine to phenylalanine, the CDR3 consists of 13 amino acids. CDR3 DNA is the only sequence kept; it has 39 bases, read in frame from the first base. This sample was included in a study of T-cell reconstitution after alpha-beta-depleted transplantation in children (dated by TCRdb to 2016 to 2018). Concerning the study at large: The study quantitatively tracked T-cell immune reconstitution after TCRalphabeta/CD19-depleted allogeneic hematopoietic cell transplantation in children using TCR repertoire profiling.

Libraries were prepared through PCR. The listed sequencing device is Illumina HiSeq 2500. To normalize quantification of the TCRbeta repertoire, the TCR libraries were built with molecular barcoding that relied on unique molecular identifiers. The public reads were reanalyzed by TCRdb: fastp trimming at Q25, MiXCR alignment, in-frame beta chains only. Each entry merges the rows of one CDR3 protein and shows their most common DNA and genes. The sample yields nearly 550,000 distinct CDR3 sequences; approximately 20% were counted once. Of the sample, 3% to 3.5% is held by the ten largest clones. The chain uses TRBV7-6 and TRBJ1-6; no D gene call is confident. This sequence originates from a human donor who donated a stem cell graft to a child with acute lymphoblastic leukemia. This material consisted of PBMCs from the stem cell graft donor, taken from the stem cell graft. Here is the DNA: TGTGCCAGCAGCTGGGCCGGTAATTCACCCCTCCACTTT. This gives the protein CASSWAGNSPLHF.